The entry that follows covers one T cell receptor beta chain sequence. The data are from a study of blood T cell repertoires in COVID-19. Study context: Acute-phase and convalescent COVID-19 samples originated in the United States, Italy and Spain. From T cells, B-cell-depleted T cells, or PBMCs came the material, which was cDNA or gDNA.

Those enrolled in Seattle joined during active infection and were followed longitudinally afterward. Original data processing: Researchers report that nucleated cell counts were estimated from reference gene primer amplification. Clones were sequenced by immunoSEQ multiplex PCR, and TCRdb holds only the in-frame ones, with some missing. The DNA gave D and trimming, while V, J and clone size come from that table. Of fewer than 600,000 clones detected, about 88% appear once; the ten largest clones hold about 1%. V was pared by 0 bases and J by 8 bases, with 7 bases between. Germline CDR1 SGDLS, CDR2 YYNGEE. The CDR3 spans 12 residues.

Specimen: peripheral blood. The chain links TRBV9 to TRBJ2-3; D is undetermined. The source is a young man with COVID-19, enrolled during active disease. Written as DNA, the CDR3 is TGTGCCAGCAGCGTAGACCCGGGTACGCAGTATTTT. Its protein product is CASSVDPGTQYF.